This T cell receptor (beta chain) was captured in a study of T cell responses to AZD1222 COVID-19 vaccine. Generated by immunoSEQ multiplex PCR, the TCRdb table keeps only in-frame clones and is missing some. The sample consists of 140,000 or so clones, just over 90% of them appearing once. To note about this clone: The antigen is undetermined.

Whole-study results and caveats: An increase in Spike-specific TCR breadth and depth was observed after two AZD1222 doses.

Per the germline V gene, CDR1 is KGHSH and CDR2 is LQKENI. V lost 2 bases and J 6 bases, leaving 14 bases between the germline ends. This CDR3 comprises 15 residues. The sequence derives from an adult in good health. The material was peripheral blood, obtained on day 0 of AZD1222 vaccination. The rearrangement joins TRBV18 to TRBJ2-1; no clear D. This CDR3 is CASSPATPPANEQFF. The CDR3 nucleotides read TGTGCCAGCTCACCAGCGACACCCCCCGCCAATGAGCAGTTCTTC. The whole variable domain, remainder taken from reference TRBV18 and TRBJ2-1, is NAGVMQNPRHLVRRRGQEARLRCSPMKGHSHVYWYRQLPEEGLKFMVYLQKENIIDESGMPKERFSAEFPKEGPSILRIQQVVRGDSAAYFCASSPATPPANEQFFGPGTRLTVL.